The rows below give T cell receptor beta chains drawn from one sample of a study of glioma-infiltrating T cells. Each CDR3 protein gets one entry after TCRdb re-called the multiplex PCR reads with MiXCR. Here the sample spans fewer than 500,000 distinct CDR3 sequences, about two fifths being singletons. The sample was glioma tissue, nonneoplastic brain tissue, or PBMCs (not recorded which). The receptor source for this set is a human donor with low-grade glioma or glioblastoma, undergoing nonglioma brain surgery, or in good health (not recorded which). Each CDR3 is given without its conserved first and last residue. A D gene is named only where the DNA matches it firmly.

>TRBJ2-5|TRBD2|TRBV7-2
ASSGRAGETQY
>TRBJ2-1|NA|TRBV15
ATSSPGAGYNEQF
>TRBJ1-6|NA|TRBV6-1
ASSETGYNSPLH
>TRBJ2-1|NA|TRBV7-2
ASSLGPGWGSSYNEQF
>TRBJ2-7|TRBD1|TRBV18
ASSQEDRGVYEQY
>TRBJ2-7|NA|TRBV4-3
ASSHDSSTIAREQY
>TRBJ2-5|NA|TRBV20-1
SATQGNVQETQY
>TRBJ2-3|TRBD2|TRBV28
ASSYDGTSGTLSTDTQY
>TRBJ1-1|NA|TRBV27
ASSSPRGLENTEAF
>TRBJ1-5|NA|TRBV5-1
ASSFEGGGQPQH
>TRBJ1-5|NA|TRBV4-1
ASSQEGQQDQPQH
>TRBJ2-5|TRBD1|TRBV4-3
ASSQGLRQGGETQY
>TRBJ1-2|NA|TRBV28
ASRRPPAYGYT
>TRBJ2-7|NA|TRBV28
ASSLPSYEQY